Sequencing of this TCR beta chain was carried out in a study of T cells in Graves' hyperthyroidism and ophthalmopathy (dated by TCRdb to between 2018 and 2021). Regarding the complete study: Peripheral blood was collected at initial diagnosis, before any treatment. According to the paper, TCR Vbeta CDR3 sequencing was carried out on roughly 130 peripheral blood samples, which came from fewer than 50 ophthalmopathy, 70 to 80 hyperthyroidism and about 17 progressor patients. To identify TCR V-J signatures that set the groups apart, the researchers used a discovery cohort of more than 95 patients, made up of 43 with Graves' ophthalmopathy and some 56 with stable Graves' hyperthyroidism. The approximately 100 discovery patients were divided at random into training and test sets in a 7:3 ratio. After sampling, hyperthyroidism patients received methimazole starting at 30 mg daily, and ophthalmopathy patients received high-dose intravenous methylprednisolone. The study also compared thyroid tissue and blood T-cell repertoires from 6 or 7 Graves' hyperthyroidism patients. Prospective prediction of ophthalmopathy was tested in an independent validation cohort consisting of roughly 19 hyperthyroidism patients and approximately 16 patients who later progressed to ophthalmopathy.

TCR beta CDR3 regions were amplified from RNA transcripts. The TCR CDR3 was subjected to a first round of RT-PCR using the HTBI primer set and the Qiagen OneStep RT-PCR kit. Libraries were constructed in a second round of multiplex PCR, after which size selection and purification were carried out. Paired-end sequencing of the libraries was performed with 100 bp reads on an Illumina HiSeq2000. In the original analysis: Raw data were processed with SOAPnuke, discarding reads with adapters, uncalled bases, mean Phred below 15, or no exact constant-primer or identifier match. High-quality paired reads were merged using COPE v1.2.5, and each unique nucleotide sequence was defined as a clonotype. MiTCR v1.1 was used to align the clonotypes against IMGT TRBV, TRBD and TRBJ reference segments. The analysis included only V-J combinations with a frequency above 0.0001, which together covered around 99% of the repertoires. A TCS score was defined as the ratio of F50 (clonal expansion) to E x V (chaos), with BLOSUM62-based TCRdist applied between CDR3 peptides within each V-J. Welch's t-statistics and random forest reduced 514 V-J features to about 13, which were used in a naive Bayes classifier (R e1071). The raw public data were reprocessed by TCRdb itself: fastp quality trimming at Q25, MiXCR clonotype calling, in-frame beta chains only. Each entry merges the rows of one CDR3 protein and shows their most common DNA and genes. The V and J calls, along with clone size, are taken from TCRdb and not from the paper's own processing. This sample comprises some 320,000 distinct CDR3 sequences, around 15% of them detected only once. The top ten clones comprise 30% to 35% of the sample.

Ophthalmopathy patients had moderately to severely active disease, Clinical Activity Score of at least 3, NOSPECS grade of at least 4, and duration under 3 months. Exclusion was applied to patients with uncontrolled infections, other autoimmune diseases, pregnancy or lactation. Clinical symptoms, serum thyroxine and TRAb, thyroid ultrasound, and orbital computed tomography formed the basis for the diagnoses. PBMCs were separated from 10 ml of fresh peripheral blood using Ficoll-Paque density gradient centrifugation. Trizol reagent was used to extract total RNA, and RNA quality was then checked on an Agilent 2100 Bioanalyzer. CDR1 and CDR2, per the germline V gene (reference sequence), are SEHNR and FQNEAQ. From the cysteine up to the phenylalanine, the CDR3 has a length of 13 residues. The retained sequence is limited to the CDR3, 39 bases, with the frame set at the first base. V loses 4 bases of germline sequence and J loses 6 bases, and the interval between the two ends is 10 bases.

This clonotype was seen only once. Which antigen it targets is not known. No per-base quality is available; no much larger clone lies one base away. One read provides weak support. The full study reports these points: Ophthalmopathy was separated from stable hyperthyroidism by a 13 V-J signature model, with 85% to 90% sensitivity and 81% to 82% specificity obtained in cross-validation and 80%/75% obtained in testing. Most expanded thyroid clonotypes (frequency above 0.001) were also found in blood, which suggests that blood repertoires may mirror thyroid immune responses. No statistical method was used to fix the sample size in advance, and group allocation was not hidden from the investigators. In validation, the model predicted progression to ophthalmopathy a median of about 6 months before onset, with 65% to 71% sensitivity and roughly 77% specificity.

Sequenced input: blood. In this chain, TRBV7-9 is recombined with TRBJ1-5, with the D gene call left open. This TCR was recovered from a middle-aged woman with Graves' ophthalmopathy. Here the CDR3 is given as CASSSRTGQPQHF. The DNA reads TGTGCCAGCAGCTCCAGGACGGGTCAGCCCCAGCATTTT.